Here is one T cell receptor (beta chain) with its context. This entry belongs to a study of blood T cell repertoires in COVID-19. Study at large: PBMCs, B-cell-depleted T cells, or T cells provided the cDNA or gDNA that made up the material.

Profiling relied on immunoSEQ multiplex PCR, and the TCRdb table lists in-frame clones only, not all of them. The sample has approximately 320,000 clones, around nine tenths seen once. The source of this sequence is a man in his sixties who had recovered from COVID-19. Sequenced material: PBMCs or T cells enriched from blood (not recorded which).

In DNA, the CDR3 is TGTGCCAGCAGCCTATGGACTGAAGAGACCCAGTACTTC. Amino acid sequence: CASSLWTEETQYF. The chain carries TRBV5-8 and TRBJ2-5; a weak D match, TRBD2 (5 bases). This CDR3 spans 13 amino acids. V dropped 4 bases and J dropped 3 bases, with 10 bases sitting between them. Germline CDR1 reads SGHTS; CDR2 reads YDEGEE.